This T cell receptor (beta chain) was sequenced during a study of cytomegalovirus exposure and HLA in healthy donors. The study ran its PCR with 60 Vbeta and 13 Jbeta primers. Per the original methods: It was a later analysis that counted about 80 million unique TCR beta chains, of which around 11 million were shared. Assay: immunoSEQ multiplex PCR; the TCRdb copy retains only in-frame clones and omits some. Clone size and V and J calls were adopted from that table, with D and trimming inferred from the DNA. The sample holds around 140,000 clones, over 65% seen once. Findings and limits, study-wide: Among donors in an Asian-associated ancestry cluster, a later analysis reportedly found fewer N-insertions than the roughly 730-donor mean. The authors later linked a missense DCLRE1C variant to TCR beta V- and J-gene trimming. Per a prior analysis, the majority of TCR beta V segments were productive roughly 90% or roughly 30% of the time.

Trimming stripped 4 bases from V and 0 bases from J, with 10 bases between. The CDR3 has 15 residues. The germline gives CDR1 MNHNS, CDR2 SASEGT. On this clone itself: Its cognate antigen is unknown.

The source of this sequence is a female donor in good health and CMV-seronegative. The sample was PBMCs. This sequence joins TRBV6-1 and TRBJ2-1; D gene unclear. The CDR3, as DNA: TGTGCCAGCAGTGTTGTTTCGAGCTCCTACAATGAGCAGTTCTTC. It translates to CASSVVSSSYNEQFF.